These T cell receptor beta chains were read from a single sample in a study of CD8 T cells in Susac syndrome. MiXCR was run by TCRdb on the immunoSEQ multiplex PCR reads, yielding one entry per CDR3 protein. Of 150,000 to 200,000 distinct CDR3 sequences listed, approximately 94% are singletons. Sequencing input: CD4+ T cells from PBMCs. All receptors come from a human donor with multiple sclerosis. The CDR3 runs from the conserved cysteine through the conserved F or W. The D gene is left open where the match is weak. Clone size appears in some rows only: once, few, many, or a class for an expanded clone.

cdr3_aa,cdr3_nt,d_call,clone_size,v_call,j_call
CASRARRSTYNEQFF,TGTGCCAGCCGCGCCCGCCGAAGCACCTACAATGAGCAGTTCTTC,NA,NA,TRBV2,TRBJ2-1
CASSPQGQDRNGYTF,TGTGCCAGCAGTCCCCAAGGACAGGATCGGAATGGCTACACCTTC,TRBD1,NA,TRBV6-6,TRBJ1-2
CSGIGTEFSNQPQHF,TGCAGTGGCATCGGGACCGAATTTAGCAATCAGCCCCAGCATTTT,NA,NA,TRBV20-1,TRBJ1-5
CASSKGLADIQYF,TGTGCCAGTAGTAAAGGCCTGGCGGACATTCAGTACTTC,NA,NA,TRBV19,TRBJ2-4
CASSPWILGEQFF,TGTGCCAGCAGCCCTTGGATATTGGGTGAGCAGTTCTTC,NA,once,TRBV14,TRBJ2-1
CASSYNYGYTF,TGTGCCAGCAGTTACAACTATGGCTACACCTTC,NA,NA,TRBV28,TRBJ1-2
CASTLLGGSYEQYF,TGTGCCAGCACGCTGCTTGGGGGTTCCTACGAGCAGTACTTC,NA,once,TRBV12-3/TRBV12-4,TRBJ2-7
CASGGGFYSGANVLTF,TGTGCCAGCGGAGGGGGCTTCTACTCTGGGGCCAACGTCCTGACTTTC,NA,NA,TRBV6-1,TRBJ2-6
CASSQDLGFRGYTF,TGTGCCAGCAGCCAAGATCTCGGATTTCGCGGCTACACCTTC,NA,NA,TRBV4-2,TRBJ1-2
CASSGTGFPGELFF,TGTGCCAGCTCCGGGACAGGGTTCCCCGGGGAGCTGTTTTTT,TRBD1,NA,TRBV19,TRBJ2-2
CASSDQPSNTEAFF,TGTGCCAGCAGTGATCAACCATCCAACACTGAAGCTTTCTTT,NA,NA,TRBV27,TRBJ1-1
CASSPTYGRAYEQYF,TGTGCCAGCAGCCCAACGTACGGGAGGGCCTACGAGCAGTACTTC,TRBD2,few,TRBV7-2,TRBJ2-7
CASSYSRSGMKTGELFF,TGTGCCAGCAGTTACTCGAGGTCGGGGATGAAAACCGGGGAGCTGTTTTTT,NA,NA,TRBV6-5,TRBJ2-2
CAWKGFNYGYTF,TGTGCCTGGAAAGGATTTAACTATGGCTACACCTTC,NA,few,TRBV30,TRBJ1-2
CSVVGGVSWGYTF,TGCAGCGTTGTGGGGGGCGTTTCTTGGGGCTACACCTTC,NA,NA,TRBV29-1,TRBJ1-2
CASSGGSYEQYF,TGTGCCAGCAGTGGCGGCTCCTACGAGCAGTACTTC,NA,few,TRBV25-1,TRBJ2-7
CASSYAGGGENTIYF,TGTGCCAGCAGTTACGCGGGGGGTGGAGAAAACACCATATATTTT,NA,NA,TRBV6-5,TRBJ1-3
CASSAQGAGELFF,TGTGCCAGCAGCGCACAGGGTGCCGGGGAGCTGTTTTTT,NA,NA,TRBV7-2,TRBJ2-2
CASSSGQGYGYTF,TGTGCCAGCAGCTCCGGACAGGGCTATGGCTACACCTTC,TRBD1,NA,TRBV7-9,TRBJ1-2
CSARKPPYGTSGSPGYEQYF,TGCAGTGCTAGAAAACCCCCCTACGGAACTAGCGGGAGCCCTGGCTACGAGCAGTACTTC,TRBD2,once,TRBV20-1,TRBJ2-7
CASSPGEGREKLFF,TGTGCCAGCAGCCCAGGGGAAGGTCGCGAAAAACTGTTTTTT,NA,few,TRBV11-2,TRBJ1-4
CASSPGMNTEAFF,TGTGCCAGCTCACCGGGGATGAACACTGAAGCTTTCTTT,NA,few,TRBV18,TRBJ1-1
CASSQEQGISGNTIYF,TGTGCCAGCAGCCAAGAACAGGGGATTTCTGGAAACACCATATATTTT,TRBD1,few,TRBV4-2,TRBJ1-3
CASSVVGRTYEQYF,TGCGCCAGCAGTGTTGTAGGGAGGACCTACGAGCAGTACTTC,NA,NA,TRBV10-2,TRBJ2-7
CASSLAGADYEQYF,TGTGCCAGCAGTTTAGCCGGGGCCGATTACGAGCAGTACTTC,NA,NA,TRBV12-3/TRBV12-4,TRBJ2-7
CSAKKGGVNQPQHF,TGCAGTGCCAAAAAGGGTGGGGTGAATCAGCCCCAGCATTTT,NA,NA,TRBV20-1,TRBJ1-5
CASSVAEDNVLTF,TGCGCCAGCAGCGTGGCCGAGGACAACGTCCTGACTTTC,NA,NA,TRBV5-1,TRBJ2-6
CASSPGSGGQFIYF,TGTGCCAGCAGCCCAGGGTCCGGCGGCCAGTTCATATATTTT,NA,NA,TRBV3-1,TRBJ1-3
CSARDQGGGRRDYGYTF,TGCAGTGCTAGAGATCAAGGGGGCGGGAGGAGGGACTATGGCTACACCTTC,TRBD1,NA,TRBV20-1,TRBJ1-2
CASRGTAFEQYF,TGCGCCAGCAGGGGGACAGCCTTCGAGCAGTACTTC,TRBD1,NA,TRBV5-1,TRBJ2-7
CASSHLGETAFF,TGCGCCAGCAGCCATCTTGGGGAGACTGCTTTCTTT,NA,NA,TRBV4-1,TRBJ1-1
CASSKGIREQFF,TGCGCCAGCAGCAAGGGTATAAGGGAGCAGTTCTTC,NA,NA,TRBV5-1,TRBJ2-1
CASSAGGASYNEQFF,TGTGCCAGCAGCGCAGGGGGCGCCTCCTACAATGAGCAGTTCTTC,TRBD1,NA,TRBV9,TRBJ2-1
CASSLNWSGEQYF,TGTGCCAGCAGTTTAAATTGGTCGGGCGAGCAGTACTTC,NA,NA,TRBV12-3/TRBV12-4,TRBJ2-7
CASSSLYRRDRSSYEQYF,TGTGCCAGCAGTTCCCTATACCGCCGGGACCGTAGCTCCTACGAGCAGTACTTC,NA,once,TRBV27,TRBJ2-7
CASSRSGLDIQYF,TGCGCCAGCAGTAGGTCCGGCCTGGACATTCAGTACTTC,NA,NA,TRBV5-1,TRBJ2-4
CASSAPGQGSNIQYF,TGTGCCAGCAGTGCCCCGGGACAGGGGTCAAACATTCAGTACTTC,TRBD1,once,TRBV6-5,TRBJ2-4
CASSSAAPGVDGYTF,TGTGCCAGCAGCTCCGCCGCCCCAGGGGTGGATGGCTACACCTTC,NA,once,TRBV9,TRBJ1-2
CASTGQLQETQYF,TGTGCCAGCACTGGACAGTTACAAGAGACCCAGTACTTC,NA,NA,TRBV2,TRBJ2-5
CASSADRSVYGYTF,TGTGCCAGTAGTGCTGACAGGTCGGTCTATGGCTACACCTTC,NA,NA,TRBV19,TRBJ1-2
CASSLSWGYYEQYF,TGTGCCAGCAGTTTATCCTGGGGGTACTACGAGCAGTACTTC,NA,NA,TRBV27,TRBJ2-7
CATATGSPYEQYF,TGTGCCACTGCGACAGGGAGCCCCTACGAGCAGTACTTC,TRBD1,NA,TRBV6-6,TRBJ2-7
CASSDRQGRYEQYF,TGTGCCAGCAGTGACCGACAGGGGAGGTACGAGCAGTACTTC,TRBD1,NA,TRBV25-1,TRBJ2-7
CASSQPGQKEKLFF,TGTGCCAGCAGCCAGCCGGGACAAAAAGAAAAACTGTTTTTT,NA,NA,TRBV7-2,TRBJ1-4
CASSLGLPGQLYEQYF,TGTGCCAGCAGCTTGGGTCTGCCAGGTCAGCTCTACGAGCAGTACTTC,NA,NA,TRBV5-4,TRBJ2-7
CASSFVGEGATNEKLFF,TGTGCCAGCAGTTTCGTAGGGGAGGGAGCAACTAATGAAAAACTGTTTTTT,NA,NA,TRBV27,TRBJ1-4
CSAQVENTYGYTF,TGCAGTGCTCAGGTAGAGAATACCTATGGCTACACCTTC,NA,NA,TRBV20-1,TRBJ1-2
CASSQVLASLSGELFF,TGTGCCAGCAGCCAAGTGCTAGCAAGTTTGTCCGGGGAGCTGTTTTTT,NA,NA,TRBV3-1,TRBJ2-2
CASRPTTAEIEAFF,TGTGCCAGCAGGCCTACCACCGCGGAGATTGAAGCTTTCTTT,NA,NA,TRBV2,TRBJ1-1
CSVLDNEAFF,TGCAGCGTACTTGATAATGAAGCTTTCTTT,NA,once,TRBV29-1,TRBJ1-1
CASSPQGTDTQYF,TGTGCCAGCAGTCCTCAGGGTACAGATACGCAGTATTTT,NA,NA,TRBV28,TRBJ2-3
CASSDSRGQGSTGELFF,TGTGCCAGCAGTGACTCGAGGGGACAGGGATCGACCGGGGAGCTGTTTTTT,TRBD1,NA,TRBV6-4,TRBJ2-2
CASSWPSGGTDTQYF,TGTGCCAGCAGTTGGCCTAGCGGGGGTACAGATACGCAGTATTTT,TRBD2,NA,TRBV27,TRBJ2-3